This TCR beta chain was identified in a study of blood T cell repertoires in COVID-19. Study context: The United States, Italy and Spain provided the acute and convalescent COVID-19 samples.

Germline V gives CDR1 LNHDA, CDR2 SQIVND (reference sequence). Trimming cost V 2 bases and J 3 bases, with 15 bases left between them. CDR3 length: 16 amino acids. Original methodology: Scientists estimated how many nucleated cells there were by amplifying reference gene primers. Sequencing used immunoSEQ multiplex PCR; TCRdb keeps in-frame clones, though not all of them. The V and J calls and clone size come from that table; D and trimming were worked out from the DNA. The sample has about 90,000 clones; around 88% are singletons. This receptor was identified in an elderly man with active or convalescent COVID-19. The gene calls are TRBV19 and TRBJ2-3, with D possibly matching TRBD1 (6 bases). The sample comprised peripheral blood. This CDR3 is CASSIIGPQGTDTQYF. In DNA form, the CDR3 reads TGTGCCAGTAGTATAATAGGACCCCAGGGGACAGATACGCAGTATTTT.